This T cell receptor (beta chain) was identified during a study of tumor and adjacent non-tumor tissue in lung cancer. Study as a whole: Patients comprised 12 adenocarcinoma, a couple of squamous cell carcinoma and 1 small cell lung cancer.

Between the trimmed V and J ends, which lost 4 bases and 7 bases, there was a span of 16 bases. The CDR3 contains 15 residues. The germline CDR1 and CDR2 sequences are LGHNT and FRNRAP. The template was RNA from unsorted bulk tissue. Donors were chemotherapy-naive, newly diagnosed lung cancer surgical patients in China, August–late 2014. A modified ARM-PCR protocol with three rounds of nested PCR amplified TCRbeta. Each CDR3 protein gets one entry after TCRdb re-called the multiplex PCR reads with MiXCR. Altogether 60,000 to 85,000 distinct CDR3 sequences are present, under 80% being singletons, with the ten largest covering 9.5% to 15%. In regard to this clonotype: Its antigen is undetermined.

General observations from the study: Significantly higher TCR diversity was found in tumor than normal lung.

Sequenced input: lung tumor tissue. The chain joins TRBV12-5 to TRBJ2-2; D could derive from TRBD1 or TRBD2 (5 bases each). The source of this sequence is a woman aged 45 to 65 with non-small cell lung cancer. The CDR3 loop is CASGSAGTRSGELFF. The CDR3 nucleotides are TGTGCTAGTGGTTCGGCCGGGACCAGGAGCGGGGAGCTGTTTTTT.